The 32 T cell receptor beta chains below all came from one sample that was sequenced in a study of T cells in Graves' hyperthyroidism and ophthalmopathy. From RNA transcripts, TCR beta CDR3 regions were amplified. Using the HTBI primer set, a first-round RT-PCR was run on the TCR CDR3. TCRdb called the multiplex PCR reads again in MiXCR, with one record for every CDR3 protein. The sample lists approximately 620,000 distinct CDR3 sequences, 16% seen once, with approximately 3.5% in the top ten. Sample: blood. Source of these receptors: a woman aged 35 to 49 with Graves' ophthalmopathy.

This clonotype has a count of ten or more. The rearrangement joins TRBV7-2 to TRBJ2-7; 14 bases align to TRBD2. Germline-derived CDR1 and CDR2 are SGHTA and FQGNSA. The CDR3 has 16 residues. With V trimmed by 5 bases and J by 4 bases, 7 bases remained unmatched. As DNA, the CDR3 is TGTGCCAGCAGCATGGGGACTAGCGGGAGTTTGTACGAGCAGTACTTC. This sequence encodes CASSMGTSGSLYEQYF.

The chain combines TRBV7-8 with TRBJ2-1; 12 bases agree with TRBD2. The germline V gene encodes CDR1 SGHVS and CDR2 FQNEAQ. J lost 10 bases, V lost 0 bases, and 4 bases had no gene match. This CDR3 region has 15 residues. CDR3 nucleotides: TGTGCCAGCAGCTTAGCAGGACTAGCGGGACGAGAGCAGTTCTTC. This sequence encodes CASSLAGLAGREQFF.

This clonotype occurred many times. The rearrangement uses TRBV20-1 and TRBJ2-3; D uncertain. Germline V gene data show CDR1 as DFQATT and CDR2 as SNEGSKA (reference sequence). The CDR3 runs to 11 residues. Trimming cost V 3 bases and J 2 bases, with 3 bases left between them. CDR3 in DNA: TGCAGTGCTAGGTACACAGATACGCAGTATTTT. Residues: CSARYTDTQYF.

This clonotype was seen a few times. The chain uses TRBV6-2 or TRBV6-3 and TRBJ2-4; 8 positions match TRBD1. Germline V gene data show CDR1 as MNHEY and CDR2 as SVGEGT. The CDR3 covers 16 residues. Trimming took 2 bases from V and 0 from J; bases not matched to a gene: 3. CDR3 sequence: CASSYPGGLAKNIQYF. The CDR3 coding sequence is TGTGCCAGCAGTTACCCAGGGGGCCTAGCCAAAAACATTCAGTACTTC.

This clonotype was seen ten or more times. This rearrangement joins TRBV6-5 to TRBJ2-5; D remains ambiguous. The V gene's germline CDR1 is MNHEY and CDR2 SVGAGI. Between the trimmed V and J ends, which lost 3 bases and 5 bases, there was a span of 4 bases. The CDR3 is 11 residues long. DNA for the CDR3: TGTGCCAGCAGTTATTTGGAGACCCAGTACTTC. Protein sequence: CASSYLETQYF.

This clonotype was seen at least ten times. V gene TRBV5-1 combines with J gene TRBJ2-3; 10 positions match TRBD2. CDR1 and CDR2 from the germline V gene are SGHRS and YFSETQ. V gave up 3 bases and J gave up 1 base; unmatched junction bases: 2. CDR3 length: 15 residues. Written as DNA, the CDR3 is TGCGCCAGCAGCTGGGGGACTAGCGGCACAGATACGCAGTATTTT. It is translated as CASSWGTSGTDTQYF.

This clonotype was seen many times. The CDR3 DNA follows: TGTGCCTGGAGTGTAGCTGGCGGATATACGCAGTATTTT. Translating it yields CAWSVAGGYTQYF. The V gene is TRBV30, the J gene TRBJ2-3; D not resolved. Trimming took off 0 bases at V and 7 bases at J, with 11 bases between the two ends. This CDR3 contains 13 residues. The germline V gene has CDR1 GTSNPN and CDR2 SVGIG (reference sequence).

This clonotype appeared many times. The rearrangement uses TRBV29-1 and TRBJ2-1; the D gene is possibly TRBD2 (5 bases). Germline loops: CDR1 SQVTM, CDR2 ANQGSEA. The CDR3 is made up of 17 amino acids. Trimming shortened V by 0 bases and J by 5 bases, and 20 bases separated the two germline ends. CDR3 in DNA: TGCAGCGTTGAAGATCGGAGGTCAGCTACACGGAACAATGAGCAGTTCTTC. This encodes CSVEDRRSATRNNEQFF.

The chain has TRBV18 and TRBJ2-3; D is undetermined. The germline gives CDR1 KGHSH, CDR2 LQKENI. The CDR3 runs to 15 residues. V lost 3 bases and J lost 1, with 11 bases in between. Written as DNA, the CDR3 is TGTGCCAGCTCACCCGCCCGCCCGGGCACAGATACGCAGTATTTT. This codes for CASSPARPGTDTQYF.

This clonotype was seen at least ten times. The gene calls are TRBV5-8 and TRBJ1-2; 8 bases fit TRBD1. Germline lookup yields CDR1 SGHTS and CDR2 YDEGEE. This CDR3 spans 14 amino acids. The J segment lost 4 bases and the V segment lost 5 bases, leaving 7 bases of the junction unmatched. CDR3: CASSWDRLIYGYTF. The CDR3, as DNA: TGTGCCAGCAGTTGGGACAGGCTTATCTATGGCTACACCTTC.

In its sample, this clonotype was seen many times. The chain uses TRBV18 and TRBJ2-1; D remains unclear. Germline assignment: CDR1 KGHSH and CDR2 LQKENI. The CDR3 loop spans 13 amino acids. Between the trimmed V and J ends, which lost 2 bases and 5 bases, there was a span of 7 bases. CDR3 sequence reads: CASSPSMDNEQFF. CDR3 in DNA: TGTGCCAGCTCACCAAGTATGGACAATGAGCAGTTCTTC.

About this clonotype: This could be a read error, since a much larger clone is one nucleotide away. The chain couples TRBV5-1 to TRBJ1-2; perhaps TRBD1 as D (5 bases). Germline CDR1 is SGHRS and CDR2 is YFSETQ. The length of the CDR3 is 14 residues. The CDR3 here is CTSSLVGTSYGYTF. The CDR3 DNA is TGCACCAGCAGCTTGGTGGGGACCAGCTATGGCTACACCTTC.

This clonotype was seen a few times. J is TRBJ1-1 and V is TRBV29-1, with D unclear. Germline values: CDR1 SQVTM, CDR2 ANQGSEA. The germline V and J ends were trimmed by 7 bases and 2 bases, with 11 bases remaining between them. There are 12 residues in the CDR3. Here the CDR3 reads CSAVVGNTEAFF. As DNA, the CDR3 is TGCAGCGCGGTGGTGGGCAACACTGAAGCTTTCTTT.

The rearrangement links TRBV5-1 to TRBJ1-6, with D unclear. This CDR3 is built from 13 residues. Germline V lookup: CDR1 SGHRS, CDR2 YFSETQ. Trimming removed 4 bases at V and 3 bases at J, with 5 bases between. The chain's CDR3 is CASSVDYNSPLHF. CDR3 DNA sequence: TGCGCCAGCAGCGTGGACTATAATTCACCCCTCCACTTT.

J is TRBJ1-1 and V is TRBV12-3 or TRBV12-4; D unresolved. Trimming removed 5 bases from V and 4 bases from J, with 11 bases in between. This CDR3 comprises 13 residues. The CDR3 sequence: CASSMSGSTEAFF. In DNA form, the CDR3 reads TGTGCCAGCAGTATGAGTGGTTCCACTGAAGCTTTCTTT.

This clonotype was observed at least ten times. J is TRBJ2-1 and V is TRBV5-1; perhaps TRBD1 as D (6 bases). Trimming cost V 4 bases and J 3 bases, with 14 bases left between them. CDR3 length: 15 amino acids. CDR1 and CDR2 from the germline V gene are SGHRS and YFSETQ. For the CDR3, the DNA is TGCGCCAGCAGCCCCCTCCGAGGGGGCTACAATGAGCAGTTCTTC. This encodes CASSPLRGGYNEQFF.

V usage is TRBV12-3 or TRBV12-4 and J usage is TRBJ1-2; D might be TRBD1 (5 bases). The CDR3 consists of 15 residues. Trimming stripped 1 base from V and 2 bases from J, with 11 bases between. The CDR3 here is CASSLDSRDNYGYTF. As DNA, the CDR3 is TGTGCCAGCAGTTTAGATTCCAGGGACAACTATGGCTACACCTTC.

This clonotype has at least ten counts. CDR3 sequence reads: CASTELVDRGLNTEAFF. Written as DNA, the CDR3 is TGTGCCAGCACTGAGCTGGTTGACAGGGGGCTGAACACTGAAGCTTTCTTT. The V gene is TRBV2, the J gene TRBJ1-1, with TRBD1 matching over 10 bases. Unmatched junction bases numbered 11, after V lost 7 bases and J lost 0 bases. The CDR3 runs 17 residues. The germline V gene has CDR1 SNHLY and CDR2 FYNNEI.

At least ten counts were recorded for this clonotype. DNA for the CDR3: TGCAGCGTTGAAGTGGGGGGCCTTGACACTGAAGCTTTCTTT. This codes for CSVEVGGLDTEAFF. The J gene is TRBJ1-1, the V gene TRBV29-1; TRBD1 is a possible D gene (6 bases). This CDR3 is 14 amino acids long. Trimming pared 1 base from V and 3 bases from J, leaving 12 bases between. Germline V lookup: CDR1 SQVTM, CDR2 ANQGSEA. Full variable domain (remainder filled in from reference TRBV29-1 and TRBJ1-1): SAVISQKPSRDICQRGTSLTIQCQVDSQVTMMFWYRQQPGQSLTLIATANQGSEATYESGFVIDKFPISRPNLTFSTLTVSNMSPEDSSIYLCSVEVGGLDTEAFFGQGTRLTVV.

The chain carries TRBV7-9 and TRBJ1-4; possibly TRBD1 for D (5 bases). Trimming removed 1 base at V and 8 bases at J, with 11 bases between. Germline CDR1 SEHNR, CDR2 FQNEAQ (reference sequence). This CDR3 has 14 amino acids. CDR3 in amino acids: CASSLGDSREKLFF. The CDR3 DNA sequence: TGTGCCAGCAGCTTAGGAGACAGTAGGGAAAAACTGTTTTTT.

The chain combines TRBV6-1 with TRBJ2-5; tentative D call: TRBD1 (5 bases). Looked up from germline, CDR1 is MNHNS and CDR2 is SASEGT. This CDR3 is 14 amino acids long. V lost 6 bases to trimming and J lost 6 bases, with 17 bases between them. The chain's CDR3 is CASRLEGVSKTQYF. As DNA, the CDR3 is TGTGCCAGCAGACTCGAAGGGGTTTCAAAGACCCAGTACTTC.

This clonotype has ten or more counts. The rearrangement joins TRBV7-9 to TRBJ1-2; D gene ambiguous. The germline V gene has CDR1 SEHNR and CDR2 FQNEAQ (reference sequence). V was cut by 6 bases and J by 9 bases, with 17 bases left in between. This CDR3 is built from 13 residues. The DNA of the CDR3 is TGTGCCAGCAGAAAGATCGAGTCCGACAGCTACACCTTC. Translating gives CASRKIESDSYTF.

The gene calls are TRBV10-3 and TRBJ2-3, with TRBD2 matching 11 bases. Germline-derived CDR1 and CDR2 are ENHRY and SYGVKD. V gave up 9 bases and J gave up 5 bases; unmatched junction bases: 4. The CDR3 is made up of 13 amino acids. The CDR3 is CAIGTSGEDTQYF. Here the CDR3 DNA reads TGTGCCATAGGGACTAGCGGAGAAGATACGCAGTATTTT.

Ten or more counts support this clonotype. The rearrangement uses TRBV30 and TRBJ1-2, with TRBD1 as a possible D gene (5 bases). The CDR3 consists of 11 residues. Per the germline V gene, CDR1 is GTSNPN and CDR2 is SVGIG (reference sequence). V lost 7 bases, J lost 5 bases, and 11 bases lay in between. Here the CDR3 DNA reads TGTGCCTCCCGGGGCAGTTATGGCTACACCTTC. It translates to CASRGSYGYTF.

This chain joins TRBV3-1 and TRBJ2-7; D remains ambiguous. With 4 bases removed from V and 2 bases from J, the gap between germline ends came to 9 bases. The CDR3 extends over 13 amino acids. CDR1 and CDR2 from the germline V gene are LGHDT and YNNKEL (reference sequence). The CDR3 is CASSLSVAYEQYF. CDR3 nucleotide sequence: TGTGCCAGCAGCCTCAGCGTAGCCTACGAGCAGTACTTC.

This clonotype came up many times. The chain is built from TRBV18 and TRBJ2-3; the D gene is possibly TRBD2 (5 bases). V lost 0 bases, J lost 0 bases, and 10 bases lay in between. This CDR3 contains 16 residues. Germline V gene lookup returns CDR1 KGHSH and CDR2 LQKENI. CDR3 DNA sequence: TGTGCCAGCTCACCACCGGCGGGTGCTAGCACAGATACGCAGTATTTT. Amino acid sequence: CASSPPAGASTDTQYF.

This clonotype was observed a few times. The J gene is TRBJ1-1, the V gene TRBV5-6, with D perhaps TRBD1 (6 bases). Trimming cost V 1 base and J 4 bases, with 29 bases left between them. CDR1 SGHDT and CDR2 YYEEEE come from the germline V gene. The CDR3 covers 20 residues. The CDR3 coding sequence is TGTGCCAGCAGCTTGAAATTCCCCCCAAGGGACACCCGAACTTTCACTGAAGCTTTCTTT. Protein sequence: CASSLKFPPRDTRTFTEAFF.

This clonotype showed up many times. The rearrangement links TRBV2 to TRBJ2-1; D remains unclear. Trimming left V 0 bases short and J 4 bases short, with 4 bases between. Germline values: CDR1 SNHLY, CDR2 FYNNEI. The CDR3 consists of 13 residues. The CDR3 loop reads CASSEAVYNEQFF. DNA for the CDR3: TGTGCCAGCAGTGAAGCCGTATACAATGAGCAGTTCTTC.

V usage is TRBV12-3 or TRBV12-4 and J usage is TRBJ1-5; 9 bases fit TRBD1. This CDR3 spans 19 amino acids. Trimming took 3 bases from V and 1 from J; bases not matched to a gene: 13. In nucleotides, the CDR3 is TGTGCCAGCAGTTTTCGGGGGGGCCGGGACAGGGCGAGCAATCAGCCCCAGCATTTT. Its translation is CASSFRGGRDRASNQPQHF.

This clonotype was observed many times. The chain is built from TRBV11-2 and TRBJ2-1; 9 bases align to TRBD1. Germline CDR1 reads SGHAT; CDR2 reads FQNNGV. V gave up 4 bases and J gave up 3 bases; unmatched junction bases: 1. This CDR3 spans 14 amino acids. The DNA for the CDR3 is TGTGCCAGCAGCTGGACAGGGGTCTACAATGAGCAGTTCTTC. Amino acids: CASSWTGVYNEQFF.

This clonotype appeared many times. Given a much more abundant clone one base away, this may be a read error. CDR3 sequence reads: CASRQNTGELFF. The CDR3 DNA reads as TGTGCCAGCAGGCAGAACACCGGGGAGCTGTTTTTT. This sequence joins TRBV6-1 and TRBJ2-2; D unclear. V was pared by 6 bases and J by 1 base, with 3 bases between. Germline CDR1 is MNHNS and CDR2 is SASEGT. The CDR3 extends over 12 amino acids.

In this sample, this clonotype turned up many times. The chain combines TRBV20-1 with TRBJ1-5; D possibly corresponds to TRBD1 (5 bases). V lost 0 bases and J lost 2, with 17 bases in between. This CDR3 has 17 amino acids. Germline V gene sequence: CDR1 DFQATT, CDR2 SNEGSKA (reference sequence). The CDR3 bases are TGCAGTGCTAGAGATCACTCTAGGGGCGGCGGCAATCAGCCCCAGCATTTT. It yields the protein CSARDHSRGGGNQPQHF.